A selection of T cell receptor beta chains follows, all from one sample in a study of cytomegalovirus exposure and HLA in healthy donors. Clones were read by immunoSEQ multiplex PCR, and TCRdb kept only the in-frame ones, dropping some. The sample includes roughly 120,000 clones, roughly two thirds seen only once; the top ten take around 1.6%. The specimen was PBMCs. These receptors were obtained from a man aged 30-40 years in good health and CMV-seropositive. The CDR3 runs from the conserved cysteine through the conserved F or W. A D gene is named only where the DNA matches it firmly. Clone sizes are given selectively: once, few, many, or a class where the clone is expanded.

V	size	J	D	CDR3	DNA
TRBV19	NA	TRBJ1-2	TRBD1	CASSLTGTGPYGYTF	TGTGCCAGTAGCCTAACCGGGACAGGTCCCTATGGCTACACCTTC
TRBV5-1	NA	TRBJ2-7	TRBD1	CASSTITGTGSYEQYF	TGCGCCAGCAGCACCATCACCGGGACAGGGTCCTACGAGCAGTACTTC
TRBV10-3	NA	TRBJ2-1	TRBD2	CAISESGTSGMYNEQFF	TGTGCCATCAGTGAGTCGGGGACTAGCGGAATGTACAATGAGCAGTTCTTC
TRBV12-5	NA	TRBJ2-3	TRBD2	CASGLSSSGYTDTQYF	TGTGCTAGTGGTTTGTCGTCTAGCGGATACACAGATACGCAGTATTTT
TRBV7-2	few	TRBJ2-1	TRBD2	CASSLSFSGLAGHEQFF	TGTGCCAGCAGCTTGTCCTTCTCGGGACTAGCGGGACATGAGCAGTTCTTC
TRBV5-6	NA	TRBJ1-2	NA	CASSLGGNYGYTF	TGTGCCAGCAGCCTCGGCGGGAACTATGGCTACACCTTC
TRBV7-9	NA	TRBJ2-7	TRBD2	CASSQGLASSYEQYF	TGTGCCAGCAGCCAGGGACTAGCGAGCTCCTACGAGCAGTACTTC
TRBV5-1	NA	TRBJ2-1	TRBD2	CASRLAGGSYNEQFF	TGCGCCAGCAGATTAGCGGGAGGCTCCTACAATGAGCAGTTCTTC
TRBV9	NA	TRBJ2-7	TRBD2	CASSAGLADSYEQYF	TGTGCCAGCAGCGCGGGACTAGCTGATTCCTACGAGCAGTACTTC
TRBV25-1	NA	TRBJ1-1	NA	CASRPNGGGGTEAFF	TGTGCCAGCAGACCTAACGGGGGCGGGGGCACTGAAGCTTTCTTT
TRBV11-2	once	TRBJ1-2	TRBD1	CASSDLGQGSGYTF	TGTGCCAGCAGCGACCTGGGACAGGGGTCTGGCTACACCTTC
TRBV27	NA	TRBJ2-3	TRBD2	CASRLAGVVDTQYF	TGTGCCAGCAGGTTAGCGGGAGTGGTAGATACGCAGTATTTT
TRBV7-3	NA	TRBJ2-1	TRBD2	CASSPTSGRLNEQFF	TGTGCCAGCAGTCCTACTAGCGGAAGATTAAATGAGCAGTTCTTC
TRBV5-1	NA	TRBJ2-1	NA	CASSLPGVEQFF	TGCGCCAGCAGCTTACCAGGCGTTGAGCAGTTCTTC
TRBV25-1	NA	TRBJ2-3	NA	CASSERLASTDTQYF	TGTGCCAGCAGTGAGCGGCTAGCGAGCACAGATACGCAGTATTTT
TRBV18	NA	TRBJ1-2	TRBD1	CASSTDRGYGYTF	TGTGCCAGCTCAACGGACAGGGGGTATGGCTACACCTTC
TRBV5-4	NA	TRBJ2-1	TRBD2	CASSRLLAGVYNEQFF	TGTGCCAGCAGCCGACTACTAGCGGGAGTCTACAATGAGCAGTTCTTC
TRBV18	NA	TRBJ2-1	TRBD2	CASSPSLAGHNEQFF	TGTGCCAGCTCACCTTCACTAGCGGGACACAATGAGCAGTTCTTC
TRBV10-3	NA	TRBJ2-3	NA	CAIMEIDTQYF	TGTGCCATCATGGAGATCGATACGCAGTATTTT
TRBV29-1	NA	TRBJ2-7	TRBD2	CSVSRTSGRYEQYF	TGCAGCGTTTCAAGGACTAGCGGGAGGTACGAGCAGTACTTC
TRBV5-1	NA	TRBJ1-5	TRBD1	CASSLGQGGSNQPQHF	TGCGCCAGCAGCTTGGGACAGGGCGGTAGCAATCAGCCCCAGCATTTT
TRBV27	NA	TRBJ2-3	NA	CASSLATRTDTQYF	TGTGCCAGCAGTTTGGCAACCCGCACAGATACGCAGTATTTT
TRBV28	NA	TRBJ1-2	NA	CASSLSRGAYYGYTF	TGTGCCAGCAGTTTATCCCGGGGAGCCTACTATGGCTACACCTTC
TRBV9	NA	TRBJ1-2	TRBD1	CASSLQDRAGGYTF	TGTGCCAGCAGCCTCCAGGACAGGGCGGGGGGCTACACCTTC
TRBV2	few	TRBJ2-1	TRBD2	CASSWLAGINEQFF	TGTGCCAGCAGTTGGCTAGCGGGGATCAATGAGCAGTTCTTC